This TCR beta chain came from a study of early T cells in non-severe SARS-CoV-2 infection. On the study more broadly: Chains from this unsorted whole-blood bulk RNA could not be paired. Regarding the study as a whole: Comparison of clonotypes with VDJdb favored anti-spike CD8 responses while missing private and CD4 specificities.

Individual cDNA molecules carried attached unique molecular identifiers. A single record per CDR3 protein comes from TCRdb applying MiXCR to the 5' RACE reads. Among under 30,000 distinct CDR3 sequences listed, roughly 4.5% were seen once. V lost 2 bases, J lost 0 bases, and 6 bases lay in between. The CDR3 loop spans 14 amino acids. CDR1 and CDR2 (germline): MNHEY, SVGEGT. This clonotype occurred many times. Its specificity is not known. The TCR comes from an adult who was a healthcare worker with PCR-confirmed SARS-CoV-2 infection or an uninfected control (not recorded which). V gene TRBV6-2 or TRBV6-3 combines with J gene TRBJ2-3; possibly TRBD1 or TRBD2 for D (5 bases each). The sequenced sample was whole blood. CDR3 nucleotides: TGTGCCAGCAGTTACCGGGACAGCACAGATACGCAGTATTTT. It translates to CASSYRDSTDTQYF.